This TCR beta chain is drawn from a study of post-analysis software for immune sequencing data. Across the study: The disease courses spanned relapsing-remitting, secondary progressive and progressive-relapsing forms of multiple sclerosis. General study results and limits: Included in a set of a few TRBV segments more frequent in patients than controls were TRBV5-6, TRBV5-1 and TRBV20-1. People with multiple sclerosis had a significantly lower normalized Chao1 diversity than controls did. Samples sharing a preparation batch grouped tightly together when assessed by F measure.

The TCR beta cDNA libraries contained unique molecular identifiers. T cells numbering about 0.95 to 11 million gave rise to a few hundred thousand cDNA molecules. A single record per CDR3 protein comes from TCRdb applying MiXCR to the PCR reads. The data show about 380,000 distinct CDR3 sequences, with around a third seen just once and about an eighth held by the top ten. A note on this clonotype: Its target is not known. The junction differs from germline at one of its ends, possibly a read error.

This CDR3 has 15 amino acids. Sequencing was done on a sample of blood. This receptor was identified in a girl aged 5-17 years with multiple sclerosis. The gene calls are TRBV5-7 and TRBJ2-3; D call uncertain. TRBV5-7 is placed among ORFs of uncertain function. The chain's CDR3 is CASSPDQISTDPQYF. CDR3 DNA sequence: TGTGCCAGCAGCCCTGATCAGATTAGCACAGATCCGCAGTATTTT.